This record concerns one T cell receptor (beta chain) sequence. This clone came up a few times. Its antigen specificity is not known. No qualities accompany the bases; no much larger clone lies one base away. What this sample's time point label stands for: roughly 24 weeks on oral tofacitinib. The treatment or condition label of this sample denotes: oral pan-JAK inhibitor, 5-10 mg twice daily. From alopecia areata patients, peripheral blood was collected along with lesional scalp punch biopsies. PBMCs were isolated by density centrifugation and stained for CD3, CD4 and CD8, after which CD4+ and CD8+ T cells were sorted on a FACSAria. This sample was taken from a study of CD8+ T cells in alopecia areata (dated by TCRdb to the late 2010s). Notes on the research overall: Treated patients were enrolled in an open-label pilot trial of oral tofacitinib, 5 to 10 mg twice daily, for moderate-to-severe alopecia areata. RNA came from the PAXgene miRNA kit for fixed scalp, the miRNeasy kit for PBMCs, and the RNeasy kit for mouse skin. To study T cell clonal expansion in alopecia areata, the researchers applied high-throughput TCRbeta sequencing to both the C3H/HeJ mouse model and human patients. Biopsies were taken from tofacitinib-treated patients at baseline and again at 4 and 24 weeks into treatment, and several of those patients also had a later scalp biopsy. The SALT score, which quantifies the percentage of affected scalp surface area, was used to measure disease severity in treated patients. Patients received tofacitinib for 6 to 18 months and were then followed off drug for 6 months to check for delayed response and recurrence. On the human side, TCRbeta sequencing was run on scalp tissue and on sorted CD4+ and CD8+ peripheral blood T cells from healthy controls and from alopecia areata patients with either patchy or totalis/universalis disease. Scalp clonality was compared across normal scalp (n=4), patchy alopecia areata scalp (n=8), and alopecia totalis/universalis scalp (n=8). Amplification of TCRbeta CDR3 regions was done by immunoSEQ multiplex PCR using 35 Vbeta forward primers and 13 Jbeta reverse primers. General study outcomes and caveats: Tofacitinib significantly decreased scalp clonality and the number of expanded CD8+ clones among the top 100 scalp clones. Shared TCR sequences between patients were less evident than in mice, which may be partly attributable to HLA diversity in the patient population. Many expanded lesional clones were found to persist in scalp and blood during tofacitinib treatment, and relapse after treatment cessation may be partly explained by this persistence. Because the treated cohort was small and had just a single nonresponder, larger studies are needed to establish links between baseline CD8+ expansion and response. Compared with normal scalp, lesional scalp, particularly in alopecia totalis/universalis, had higher clonality and more expanded CD8+ clones, which suggests antigenic drive. Unlike mouse skin, where gammadelta T cells dominate, normal human skin contains resident alphabeta T cells that get sequenced too, which complicates analysis of the scalp TCR repertoire.

The protocol used for the library was the immunoSEQ multiplex PCR assay. RNA was extracted from all samples and reverse transcribed into cDNA as template for TCR sequencing. First-strand cDNA was synthesized using SuperScript III with a 2:1 mix of oligo-dT and random hexamers. Amplification bias was assessed with a synthetic immune receptor repertoire, and residual bias was removed computationally. The study's own analysis went as follows. After raw reads were preprocessed to remove errors, the CDR3 was defined following IMGT conventions as running from the conserved cysteine to phenylalanine. To get clonality, Shannon entropy was normalized by log2 of the number of productive unique TCRs and the result was subtracted from 1. Whether each scalp clone was CD4 or CD8 was inferred by checking scalp TCRbeta sequences against the CD4 and CD8 repertoires from sorted blood. The source is immuneACCESS, and TCRdb retained only in-frame sequences with V and J called. Part of the clones is not carried over; for the studies checked, unresolved V genes explain less than half of this, and the remainder is unexplained. The DNA gave D and trimming, while V, J and clone size come from that table. This sample is represented by roughly 100,000 clones; about 40% of them were singletons. About 17% of the sample goes to the ten largest clones.

This clonotype was obtained from a human donor with alopecia areata. This specimen was CD8+ T cells sorted from blood, taken at week 24, from a patient treated with tofacitinib.

The DNA sequence follows: TGCGCCAGCGCTCGAGGCGGGGAGCTGTTTTTT. Its amino acids are CASARGGELFF. Here the chain combines TRBV5-1 and TRBJ2-2, with no D gene named confidently. Cut back by 7 bases and 7 bases, the V and J ends lie 8 bases apart. The CDR3 starts with the cysteine, ends with the phenylalanine, and has 11 residues. Only the CDR3 part of the read is kept: 33 bases, read in frame from the first base. Based on the germline V gene, the CDR1 and CDR2 sequences are SGHRS and YFSETQ.